This T cell receptor (beta chain) was captured in a study of shared clonotypes between healthy human individuals. Worth noting for this clone: Its antigen is as yet unknown.

J gave up 6 bases and V 0 bases, and 12 bases lay outside the gene matches. The germline gives CDR1 SGHDT, CDR2 YYEEEE. CDR3 length equals 18 residues. CD45RO-negative, CCR7-selected cells formed the naive CD8 fraction, which excluded terminally differentiated effector memory CD45RA+ cells. Findings of the study overall: Non-shared clonotypes had lower generation probabilities than clonotypes shared by all four sorted-subset donors. The study's rarefaction showed incomplete sorted-subset sequencing despite large depth.

Sequencing used immunoSEQ multiplex PCR; TCRdb keeps in-frame clones, though not all of them. The table includes approximately 1.9 million clones, about 94% detected once. This sequence was found in a man between 18 and 35 years old in good health. Some clones in this sample may be carry-over from other donors' samples. Input material: naive CD8+ T cells from PBMCs. This chain connects TRBV5-6 to TRBJ2-5; 12 nucleotides line up with TRBD1. The CDR3 DNA sequence: TGTGCCAGCAGCTTGGAGGGACAGGGGGCGCTAGGAGTACAGACCCAGTACTTC. Translating it yields CASSLEGQGALGVQTQYF.